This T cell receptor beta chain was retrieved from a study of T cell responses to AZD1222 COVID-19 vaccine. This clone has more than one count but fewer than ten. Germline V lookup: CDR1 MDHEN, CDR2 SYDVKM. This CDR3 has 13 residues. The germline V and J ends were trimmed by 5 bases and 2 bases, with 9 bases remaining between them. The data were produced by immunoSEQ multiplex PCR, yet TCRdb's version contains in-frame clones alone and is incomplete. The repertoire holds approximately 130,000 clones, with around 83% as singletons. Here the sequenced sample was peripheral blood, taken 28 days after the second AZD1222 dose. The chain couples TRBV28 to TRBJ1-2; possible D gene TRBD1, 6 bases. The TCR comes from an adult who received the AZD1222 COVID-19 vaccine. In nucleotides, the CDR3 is TGTGCCAGCAGTGGTACAGGGAACTATGGCTACACCTTC. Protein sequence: CASSGTGNYGYTF.